This T cell receptor beta chain is from a study of molecular identifiers for immune sequencing clone quantification. Naive CD8 T cells were sorted as CD8+CD4-CCR7+CD45RA+. Germline trimming cut 4 bases from V and 7 bases from J; bases unmatched to any gene: 11. Germline CDR1 and CDR2: MNHEY and SMNVEV (reference sequence). The CDR3 runs to 16 residues. Overall study findings and caveats: Spike-in Jurkat TCR RNA from a single cell reportedly registered among 950,000 to 1,000,000 naive cells. Sizes of highly expanded clones could be underestimated through identical TCRs sharing a barcode.

TCRdb reprocessed the PCR reads with MiXCR, giving one entry per CDR3 protein. Of hundreds of thousands of distinct CDR3 sequences detected, about 20% appear once; the ten largest clones hold 0.85%. This clonotype was counted at least ten times. Its target is not known. Sequencing was done on a sample of naive CD8+ T cells from blood, with Jurkat cell RNA spiked in. This sample's subset: FACS-sorted CD8+CD4-CCR7+CD45RA+ naive T cells. This clonotype was obtained from a human donor in good health. Some libraries in this study had Jurkat cell RNA spiked in. The V gene is TRBV27, the J gene TRBJ2-3, with TRBD2 identical over 10 bases. CDR3 nucleotide sequence: TGTGCCAGCAGTTCCAACCAGCGGGAGGGCCATCATACGCAGTATTTT. This translates into CASSSNQREGHHTQYF.